Sequencing of this T cell receptor beta chain was carried out in a study of T cell responses to AZD1222 COVID-19 vaccine. Germline CDR1 and CDR2: SNHLY and FYNNEI. V shed 7 bases and J 3 bases; nucleotides not matched to a gene: 7. This CDR3 has 14 residues. Generated by immunoSEQ multiplex PCR, the TCRdb table keeps only in-frame clones and is missing some. The profile shows more than 110,000 clones, about 93% of them singletons. Remarks on this clone: Its antigen is as yet unknown.

Broader study findings: Repertoire sampling was restricted to post-peak T cell response timepoints. Regions left unmutated in variants are reportedly the target of nearly half of spike-specific TCRs.

V is TRBV2 and J is TRBJ2-5, with TRBD1 identical over 8 bases. Specimen: peripheral blood, collected on day 0 of AZD1222 vaccination. The receptor was isolated from an adult in good health. The CDR3 loop reads CASINAGGEETQYF. CDR3 nucleotide sequence: TGTGCCAGCATCAACGCAGGGGGCGAAGAGACCCAGTACTTC.